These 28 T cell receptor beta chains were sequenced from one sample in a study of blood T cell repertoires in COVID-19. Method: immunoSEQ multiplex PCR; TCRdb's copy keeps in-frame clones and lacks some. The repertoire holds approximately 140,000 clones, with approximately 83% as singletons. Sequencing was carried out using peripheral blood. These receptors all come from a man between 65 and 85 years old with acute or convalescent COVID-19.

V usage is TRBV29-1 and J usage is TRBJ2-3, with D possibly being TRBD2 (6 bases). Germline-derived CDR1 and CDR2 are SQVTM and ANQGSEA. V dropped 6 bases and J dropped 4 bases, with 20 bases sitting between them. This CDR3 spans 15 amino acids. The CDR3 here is CSVPRGGSQADTQYF. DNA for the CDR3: TGCAGCGTCCCTCGTGGAGGGAGTCAAGCAGATACGCAGTATTTT.

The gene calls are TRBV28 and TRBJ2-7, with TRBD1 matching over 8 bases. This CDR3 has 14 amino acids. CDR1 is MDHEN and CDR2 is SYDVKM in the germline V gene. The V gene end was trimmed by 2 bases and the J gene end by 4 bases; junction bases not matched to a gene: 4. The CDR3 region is CASSLRQGAYEQYF. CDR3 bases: TGTGCCAGCAGTTTAAGGCAGGGGGCTTACGAGCAGTACTTC.

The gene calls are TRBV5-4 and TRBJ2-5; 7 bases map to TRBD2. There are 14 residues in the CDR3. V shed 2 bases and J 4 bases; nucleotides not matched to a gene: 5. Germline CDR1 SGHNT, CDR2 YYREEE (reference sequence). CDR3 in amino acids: CASSFPGLGETQYF. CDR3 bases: TGTGCCAGCAGCTTCCCTGGACTAGGAGAGACCCAGTACTTC.

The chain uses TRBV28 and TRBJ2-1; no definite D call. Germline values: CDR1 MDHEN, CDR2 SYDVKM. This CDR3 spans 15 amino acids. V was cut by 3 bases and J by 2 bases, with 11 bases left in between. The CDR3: CASSFRLGPYNEQFF. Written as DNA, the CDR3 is TGTGCCAGCAGTTTCCGACTGGGTCCCTACAATGAGCAGTTCTTC. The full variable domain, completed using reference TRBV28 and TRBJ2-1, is DVKVTQSSRYLVKRTGEKVFLECVQDMDHENMFWYRQDPGLGLRLIYFSYDVKMKEKGDIPEGYSVSREKKERFSLILESASTNQTSMYLCASSFRLGPYNEQFFGPGTRLTVL.

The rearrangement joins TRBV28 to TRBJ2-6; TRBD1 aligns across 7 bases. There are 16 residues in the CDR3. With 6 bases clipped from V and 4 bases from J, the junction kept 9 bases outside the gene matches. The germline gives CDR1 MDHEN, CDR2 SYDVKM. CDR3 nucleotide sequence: TGTGCCAGCAGACGGACAGGCGGTGGAGGGGCCAACGTCCTGACTTTC. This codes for CASRRTGGGGANVLTF.

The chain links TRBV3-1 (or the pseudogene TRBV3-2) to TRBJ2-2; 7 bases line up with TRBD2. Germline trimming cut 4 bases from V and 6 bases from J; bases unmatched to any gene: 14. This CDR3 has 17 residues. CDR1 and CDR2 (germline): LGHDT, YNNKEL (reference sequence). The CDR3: CASSPLWRLAVSGELFF. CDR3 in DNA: TGTGCCAGCAGCCCCTTATGGAGGCTAGCGGTATCCGGGGAGCTGTTTTTT.

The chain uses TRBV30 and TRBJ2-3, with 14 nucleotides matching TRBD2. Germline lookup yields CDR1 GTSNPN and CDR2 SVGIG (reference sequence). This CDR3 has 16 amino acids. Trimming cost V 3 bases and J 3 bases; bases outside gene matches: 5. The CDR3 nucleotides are TGTGCCTGGAGCCGACTAGCGGGAGGGCCAACAGATACGCAGTATTTT. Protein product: CAWSRLAGGPTDTQYF.

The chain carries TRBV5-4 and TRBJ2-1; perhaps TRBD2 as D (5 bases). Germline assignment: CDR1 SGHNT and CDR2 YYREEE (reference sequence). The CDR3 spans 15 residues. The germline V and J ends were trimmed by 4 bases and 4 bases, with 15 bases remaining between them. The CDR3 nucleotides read TGTGCCAGCAGCAAGGACGGTGGCGGGTACAATGAGCAGTTCTTC. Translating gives CASSKDGGGYNEQFF.

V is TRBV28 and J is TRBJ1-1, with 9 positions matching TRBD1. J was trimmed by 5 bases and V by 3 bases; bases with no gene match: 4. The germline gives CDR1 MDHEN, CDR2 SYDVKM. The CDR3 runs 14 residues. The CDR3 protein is CASSLGQGGTEAFF. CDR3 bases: TGTGCCAGCAGTTTGGGACAGGGAGGTACTGAAGCTTTCTTT.

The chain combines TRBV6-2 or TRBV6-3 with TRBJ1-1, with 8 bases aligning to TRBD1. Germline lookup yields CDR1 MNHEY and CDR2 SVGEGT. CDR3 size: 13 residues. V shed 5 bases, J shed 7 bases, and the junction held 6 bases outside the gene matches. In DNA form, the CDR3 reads TGTGCCAGCAGTCTGACAGGGGCTGGTGAAGCTTTCTTT. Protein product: CASSLTGAGEAFF.

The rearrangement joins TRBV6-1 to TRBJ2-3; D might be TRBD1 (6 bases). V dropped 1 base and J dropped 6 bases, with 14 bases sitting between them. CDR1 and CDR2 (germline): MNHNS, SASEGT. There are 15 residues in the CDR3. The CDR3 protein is CASSEGQGQGDTQYF. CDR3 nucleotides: TGTGCCAGCAGTGAAGGGCAGGGGCAAGGGGATACGCAGTATTTT.

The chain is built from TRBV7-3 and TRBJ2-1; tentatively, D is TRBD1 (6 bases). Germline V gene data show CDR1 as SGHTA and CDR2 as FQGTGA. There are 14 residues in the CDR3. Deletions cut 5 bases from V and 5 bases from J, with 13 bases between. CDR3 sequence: CASSPRAGDNEQFF. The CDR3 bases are TGTGCCAGCAGCCCCCGGGCAGGGGACAATGAGCAGTTCTTC. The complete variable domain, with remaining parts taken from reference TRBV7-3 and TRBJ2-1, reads GAGVSQTPSNKVTEKGKYVELRCDPISGHTALYWYRQSLGQGPEFLIYFQGTGAADDSGLPNDRFFAVRPEGSVSTLKIQRTERGDSAVYLCASSPRAGDNEQFFGPGTRLTVL.

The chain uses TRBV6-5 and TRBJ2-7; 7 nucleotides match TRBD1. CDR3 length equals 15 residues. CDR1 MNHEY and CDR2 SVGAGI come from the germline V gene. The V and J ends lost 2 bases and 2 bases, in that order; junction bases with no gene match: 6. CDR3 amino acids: CASSYTYRGTYEQYF. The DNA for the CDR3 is TGTGCCAGCAGTTACACCTACAGGGGTACCTACGAGCAGTACTTC.

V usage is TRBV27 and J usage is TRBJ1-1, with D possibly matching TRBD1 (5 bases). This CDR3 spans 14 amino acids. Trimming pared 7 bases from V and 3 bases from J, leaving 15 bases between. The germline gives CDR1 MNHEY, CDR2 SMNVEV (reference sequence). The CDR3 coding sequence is TGTGCCAGCACACCCCGGGGGGGGTACACTGAAGCTTTCTTT. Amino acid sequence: CASTPRGGYTEAFF.

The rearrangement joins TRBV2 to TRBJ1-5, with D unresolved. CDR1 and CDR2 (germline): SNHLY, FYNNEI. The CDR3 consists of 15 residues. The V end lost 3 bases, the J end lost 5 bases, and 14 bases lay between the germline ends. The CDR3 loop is CASSEVGRRYQPQHF. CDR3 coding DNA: TGTGCCAGCAGTGAGGTTGGACGGAGGTATCAGCCCCAGCATTTT.

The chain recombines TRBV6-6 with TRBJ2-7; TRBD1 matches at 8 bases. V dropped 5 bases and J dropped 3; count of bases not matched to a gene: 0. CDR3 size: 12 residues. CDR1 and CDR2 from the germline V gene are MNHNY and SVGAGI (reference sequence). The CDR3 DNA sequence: TGTGCCAGCAGTGACAGGGGCTACGAGCAGTACTTC. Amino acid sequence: CASSDRGYEQYF.

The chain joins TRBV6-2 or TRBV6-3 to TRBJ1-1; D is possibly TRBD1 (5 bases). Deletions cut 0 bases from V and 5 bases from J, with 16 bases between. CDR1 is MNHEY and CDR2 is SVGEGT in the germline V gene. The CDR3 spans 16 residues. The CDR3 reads CASSYSKAGQYTEAFF. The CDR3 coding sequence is TGTGCCAGCAGTTACTCGAAGGCAGGGCAGTATACTGAAGCTTTCTTT.

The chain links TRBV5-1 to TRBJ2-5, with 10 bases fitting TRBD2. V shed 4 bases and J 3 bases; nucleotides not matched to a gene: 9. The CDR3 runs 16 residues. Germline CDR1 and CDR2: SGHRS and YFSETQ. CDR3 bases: TGCGCCAGCAGCGCGGGGGCACTAGCGGGAAAAGAGACCCAGTACTTC. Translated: CASSAGALAGKETQYF.

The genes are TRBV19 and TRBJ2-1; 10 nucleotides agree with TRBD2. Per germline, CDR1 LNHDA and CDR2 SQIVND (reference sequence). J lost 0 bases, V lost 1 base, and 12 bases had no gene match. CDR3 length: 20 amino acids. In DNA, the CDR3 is TGTGCCAGTAGTATAGGACTAGCGGGTTCTCCGCCAAGCTCCTACAATGAGCAGTTCTTC. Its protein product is CASSIGLAGSPPSSYNEQFF.

The CDR3 DNA follows: TGTGCCAGCAGTGGGACAGGGAGAGGAAACACCATATATTTT. This encodes CASSGTGRGNTIYF. V and J are TRBV28 and TRBJ1-3, with 9 bases matching TRBD1. The CDR3 runs 14 residues. Germline-derived CDR1 and CDR2 are MDHEN and SYDVKM. Trimming took 5 bases from V and 4 from J; bases not matched to a gene: 3.

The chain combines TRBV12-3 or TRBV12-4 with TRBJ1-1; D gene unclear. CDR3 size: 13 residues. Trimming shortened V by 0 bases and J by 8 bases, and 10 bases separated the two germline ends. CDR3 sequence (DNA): TGTGCCAGCAGTTTAGCGCCCGGGTTGGAAGCTTTCTTT. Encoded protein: CASSLAPGLEAFF.

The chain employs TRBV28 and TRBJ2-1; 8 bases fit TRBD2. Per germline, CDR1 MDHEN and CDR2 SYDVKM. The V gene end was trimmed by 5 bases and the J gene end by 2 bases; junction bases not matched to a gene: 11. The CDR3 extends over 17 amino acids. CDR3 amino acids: CASSTLPGRGTYNEQFF. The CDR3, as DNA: TGTGCCAGCAGTACCCTCCCCGGGAGGGGGACCTACAATGAGCAGTTCTTC.

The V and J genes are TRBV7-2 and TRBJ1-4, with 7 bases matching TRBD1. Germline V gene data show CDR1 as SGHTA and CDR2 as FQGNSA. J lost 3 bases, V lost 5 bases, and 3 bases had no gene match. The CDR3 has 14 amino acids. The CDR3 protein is CASSLDRANEKLFF. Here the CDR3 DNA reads TGTGCCAGCAGCCTAGACAGGGCTAATGAAAAACTGTTTTTT.

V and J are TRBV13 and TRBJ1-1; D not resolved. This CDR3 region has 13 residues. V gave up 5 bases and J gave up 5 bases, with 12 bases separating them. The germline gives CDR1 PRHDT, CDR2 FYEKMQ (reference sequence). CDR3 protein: CASSTRPGTEAFF. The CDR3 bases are TGTGCCAGCAGCACCCGACCGGGGACTGAAGCTTTCTTT. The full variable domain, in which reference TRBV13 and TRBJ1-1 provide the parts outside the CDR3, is AAGVIQSPRHLIKEKRETATLKCYPIPRHDTVYWYQQGPGQDPQFLISFYEKMQSDKGSIPDRFSAQQFSDYHSELNMSSLELGDSALYFCASSTRPGTEAFFGQGTRLTVV.

The CDR3 DNA is TGTGCCAGCAGTTACCTAGCGGGAGGGCCGAACACCGGGGAGCTGTTTTTT. Protein: CASSYLAGGPNTGELFF. V is TRBV6-2 or TRBV6-3 and J is TRBJ2-2, with 12 bases aligning to TRBD2. Germline V lookup: CDR1 MNHEY, CDR2 SVGEGT. The CDR3 totals 17 residues. The V and J ends lost 2 bases and 0 bases, in that order; junction bases with no gene match: 1.

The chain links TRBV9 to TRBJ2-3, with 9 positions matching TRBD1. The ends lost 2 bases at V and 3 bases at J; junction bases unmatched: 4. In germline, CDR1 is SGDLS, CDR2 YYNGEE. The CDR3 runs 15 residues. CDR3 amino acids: CASSVGTGFTDTQYF. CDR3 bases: TGTGCCAGCAGCGTCGGGACAGGGTTTACAGATACGCAGTATTTT. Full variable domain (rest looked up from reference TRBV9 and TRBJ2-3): DSGVTQTPKHLITATGQRVTLRCSPRSGDLSVYWYQQSLDQGLQFLIQYYNGEERAKGNILERFSAQQFPDLHSELNLSSLELGDSALYFCASSVGTGFTDTQYFGPGTRLTVL.

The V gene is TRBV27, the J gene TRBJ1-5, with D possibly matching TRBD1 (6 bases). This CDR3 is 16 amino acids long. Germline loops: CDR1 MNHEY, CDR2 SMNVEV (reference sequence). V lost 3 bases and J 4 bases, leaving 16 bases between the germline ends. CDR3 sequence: CASSLVGGGWNQPQHF. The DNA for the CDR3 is TGTGCCAGCAGTTTGGTGGGAGGGGGTTGGAATCAGCCCCAGCATTTT.

In nucleotides, the CDR3 is TGTGCCAGCTCAGCGACGGCCAGGGGGCACTATGAGCAGTTCTTC. It is translated as CASSATARGHYEQFF. The chain recombines TRBV18 with TRBJ2-1; 8 nucleotides align to TRBD1. The CDR3 length is 15 residues. J lost 8 bases, V lost 5 bases, and 11 bases had no gene match. CDR1 is KGHSH, CDR2 LQKENI, per germline.